This TCR beta chain originates from a study of T cell changes during pregnancy in multiple sclerosis. The germline V and J ends were trimmed by 3 bases and 1 base, with 9 bases remaining between them. The CDR3 runs to 13 residues. Germline V gives CDR1 SQVTM, CDR2 ANQGSEA. The protocol was immunoSEQ multiplex PCR, while the TCRdb copy is restricted to in-frame clones and leaves out a portion. This sample yields more than 55,000 clones, of which over 85% are seen a single time; over 1% belongs to the top ten. Only one count was recorded for this clone. The receptor was isolated from a female donor with multiple sclerosis, enrolled in a pregnancy study. The genes are TRBV29-1 and TRBJ1-2, with unresolved D. Sequencing was performed on peripheral blood, taken in the third trimester of pregnancy. CDR3 in amino acids: CSVEAVLNYGYTF. The CDR3 DNA sequence: TGCAGCGTTGAGGCAGTCCTTAACTATGGCTACACCTTC.